This entry lists 32 T cell receptor beta chains sequenced from one sample in a study of beta chain features in type 1 diabetes. Investigators reverse transcribed all isolated RNA, so they sequenced expressed TCRB transcripts. Measured with immunoSEQ multiplex PCR; TCRdb has only the in-frame clones, and not every one. The repertoire holds under 200,000 clones, with less than 9.5% as singletons. The sample was central memory CD4+ T cells from blood. All receptors derive from a woman aged 18-30 years in good health.

In this sample, this clone turned up a few times. V is TRBV29-1 and J is TRBJ1-2, with D possibly TRBD1 on 6 matching bases. The V gene's germline CDR1 is SQVTM and CDR2 ANQGSEA. Trimming pared 7 bases from V and 4 bases from J, leaving 13 bases between. CDR3 length equals 12 residues. The CDR3 sequence is CSGYRVIYGYTF. The CDR3 region has the DNA TGCAGCGGTTACAGGGTCATCTATGGCTACACCTTC.

The chain employs TRBV5-4 and TRBJ2-7, with 8 bases that match TRBD2. V lost 4 bases and J lost 3; bases outside the gene matches: 12. Germline values: CDR1 SGHNT, CDR2 YYREEE (reference sequence). The CDR3 runs to 16 residues. CDR3 in amino acids: CASSHGSGGVLYEQYF. The CDR3 DNA reads as TGTGCCAGCAGCCACGGCAGCGGGGGCGTTCTCTACGAGCAGTACTTC.

This clone appeared once. This chain connects TRBV5-1 to TRBJ2-6; 10 bases line up with TRBD1. The CDR3 sequence is 16 residues long. The germline gives CDR1 SGHRS, CDR2 YFSETQ. The ends lost 4 bases at V and 3 bases at J; junction bases unmatched: 4. The CDR3 nucleotides read TGCGCCAGCAGCGTGACAGGGGGCTTTGGGGCCAACGTCCTGACTTTC. Amino acid sequence: CASSVTGGFGANVLTF.

This clone was counted ten times or more. The V and J genes are TRBV29-1 and TRBJ2-5; 9 bases align to TRBD1. Germline CDR1 SQVTM, CDR2 ANQGSEA. The CDR3 consists of 13 residues. V trimming: 5 bases; J trimming: 4 bases; junction bases outside the gene matches: 5. The chain's CDR3 is CSVLQGARETQYF. The CDR3 DNA follows: TGCAGCGTTCTACAGGGGGCAAGAGAGACCCAGTACTTC.

This chain uses TRBV5-4 with TRBJ1-3, with no clear D. The V and J ends lost 0 bases and 0 bases respectively, with 10 bases between them. The CDR3 totals 16 residues. The germline gives CDR1 SGHNT, CDR2 YYREEE (reference sequence). The CDR3 reads CASSLDARFSGNTIYF. CDR3 coding DNA: TGTGCCAGCAGCTTGGATGCGCGGTTCTCTGGAAACACCATATATTTT.

This clone was counted between two and nine times. The rearrangement uses TRBV19 and TRBJ1-5; 8 bases align to TRBD1. With 4 bases clipped from V and 0 bases from J, the junction kept 8 bases outside the gene matches. The CDR3 is made up of 17 amino acids. Germline assignment: CDR1 LNHDA and CDR2 SQIVND (reference sequence). CDR3 coding DNA: TGTGCCAGTAGTACCGCGGGACAGGAGTATAGCAATCAGCCCCAGCATTTT. This translates into CASSTAGQEYSNQPQHF.

The chain combines TRBV19 with TRBJ2-1, with D unclear. The germline V gene encodes CDR1 LNHDA and CDR2 SQIVND (reference sequence). There are 16 residues in the CDR3. V was clipped by 9 bases and J by 0 bases, with 18 bases between them. Here the CDR3 reads CASQMDQVSSYNEQFF. The CDR3 DNA reads as TGTGCCAGCCAAATGGATCAGGTGAGCTCCTACAATGAGCAGTTCTTC.

Worth noting for this clone: The same CDR3 can be traced to other DNA sequences in this sample. The gene calls are TRBV20-1 and TRBJ2-1, with D possibly matching TRBD2 (5 bases). The CDR3 covers 11 residues. V was clipped by 2 bases and J by 9 bases, with 8 bases between them. The germline V gene has CDR1 DFQATT and CDR2 SNEGSKA (reference sequence). The CDR3 DNA reads TGCAGTGCTAGACCTGCGGGTGAGCAGTTCTTC. Protein sequence: CSARPAGEQFF.

In its sample, this clone was seen a few times. The genes are TRBV30 and TRBJ2-7; the match to TRBD1 covers 8 bases. Trimming took 5 bases from V and 3 from J; bases not matched to a gene: 9. The CDR3 is 14 residues long. Germline CDR1 reads GTSNPN; CDR2 reads SVGIG (reference sequence). CDR3 bases: TGTGCCTGGTCAGACGGACAGGGCGTCTACGAGCAGTACTTC. Its protein is CAWSDGQGVYEQYF.

The V gene is TRBV6-5, the J gene TRBJ1-1; D remains ambiguous. Germline V lookup: CDR1 MNHEY, CDR2 SVGAGI. The CDR3 sequence is 14 residues long. V was clipped by 3 bases and J by 4 bases, with 12 bases between them. The DNA for the CDR3 is TGTGCCAGCAGTTATCAAGTAAAGAGCACTGAAGCTTTCTTT. Translation gives CASSYQVKSTEAFF.

The chain links TRBV4-3 to TRBJ1-4; 7 bases map to TRBD1. The CDR3 sequence is 16 residues long. Germline loops: CDR1 LGHNA, CDR2 YSLEER. Trimming removed 1 base from V and 5 bases from J; junction bases left unmatched: 7. The CDR3: CASSQARQGNNEKLFF. The CDR3 region has the DNA TGCGCCAGCAGCCAAGCAAGACAGGGAAACAATGAAAAACTGTTTTTT.

This clone was recorded only once. The V gene is TRBV2, the J gene TRBJ2-6; tentatively, D is TRBD1 (6 bases). There are 14 residues in the CDR3. The V gene's germline CDR1 is SNHLY and CDR2 FYNNEI. Trimming took off 4 bases at V and 4 bases at J, with 8 bases between the two ends. The CDR3 DNA reads as TGTGCCAGCAGTGGGGGGCGGGGGGCCAACGTCCTGACTTTC. Encoded protein: CASSGGRGANVLTF. The full variable domain, its missing parts supplied by reference TRBV2 and TRBJ2-6, is EPEVTQTPSHQVTQMGQEVILRCVPISNHLYFYWYRQILGQKVEFLVSFYNNEISEKSEIFDDQFSVERPDGSNFTLKIRSTKLEDSAMYFCASSGGRGANVLTFGAGSRLTVL.

In its sample, this clone was seen a few times. This chain connects TRBV30 to TRBJ1-5; D unclear. This CDR3 contains 13 residues. V lost 2 bases and J lost 2, with 7 bases in between. Germline V gene lookup returns CDR1 GTSNPN and CDR2 SVGIG (reference sequence). In DNA form, the CDR3 reads TGTGCCTGGAGTCGGGGTCGCAATCAGCCCCAGCATTTT. This gives the protein CAWSRGRNQPQHF.

This clone was observed a few times. This chain connects TRBV2 to TRBJ2-3; 7 bases align to TRBD1. This CDR3 comprises 13 residues. The J segment lost 2 bases and the V segment lost 5 bases, leaving 1 base of the junction unmatched. Germline V gives CDR1 SNHLY, CDR2 FYNNEI. The CDR3 region is CASSTGVTDTQYF. CDR3 nucleotide sequence: TGTGCCAGCAGTACAGGGGTCACAGATACGCAGTATTTT.

The sample holds a few counts of this clone. The genes are TRBV7-3 and TRBJ2-5; 9 nucleotides match TRBD2. The V gene's germline CDR1 is SGHTA and CDR2 FQGTGA. V shed 5 bases and J 5 bases; nucleotides not matched to a gene: 9. The CDR3 runs 15 residues. The CDR3, as DNA: TGTGCCAGCAGCCTAGCTAGCGGGGCAGGGGAGACCCAGTACTTC. Its protein product is CASSLASGAGETQYF.

The V gene is TRBV16, the J gene TRBJ1-1, with 7 bases that match TRBD1. Per the germline V gene, CDR1 is KGHSY and CDR2 is FQNENV. The CDR3 runs 13 residues. Losses at the gene ends were 4 bases for V and 11 bases for J; bases not matched to a gene: 10. CDR3 in amino acids: CASSPSRGSMAFF. The DNA of the CDR3 is TGTGCCAGCAGCCCGTCCAGGGGGAGTATGGCTTTCTTT.

The CDR3 DNA reads as TGTGCCAGCAGCCGAACGACAGGGAAGAACACTGAAGCTTTCTTT. It specifies CASSRTTGKNTEAFF. The rearrangement links TRBV11-2 to TRBJ1-1; 7 nucleotides match TRBD1. This CDR3 has 15 residues. With 5 bases clipped from V and 1 base from J, the junction kept 7 bases outside the gene matches. Germline values: CDR1 SGHAT, CDR2 FQNNGV.

The chain uses TRBV2 and TRBJ2-6, with D unresolved. Between the trimmed V and J ends, which lost 6 bases and 0 bases, there was a span of 3 bases. Germline assignment: CDR1 SNHLY and CDR2 FYNNEI. The CDR3 spans 13 residues. The DNA of the CDR3 is TGTGCCAGCAGACTCTCTGGGGCCAACGTCCTGACTTTC. Translated, it gives CASRLSGANVLTF.

This clone has a count of ten or more. The rearrangement uses TRBV30 and TRBJ2-6; TRBD1 agrees at 8 bases. Trimming at V came to 5 bases and at J to 1 base, leaving 7 bases not matched to a gene. There are 16 residues in the CDR3. Germline V lookup: CDR1 GTSNPN, CDR2 SVGIG (reference sequence). The chain's CDR3 is CAWDQGASSGANVLTF. CDR3 sequence (DNA): TGTGCCTGGGACCAGGGGGCGTCTTCTGGGGCCAACGTCCTGACTTTC.

There are a few counts of this clone. The V call is TRBV7-6, the J call TRBJ1-1; D not resolved. CDR1 is SGHVS, CDR2 FNYEAQ, per germline. Trimming took 3 bases from V and 5 from J, leaving 10 bases between them. CDR3 length equals 13 residues. The CDR3 region is CASSLEGGTEAFF. The DNA for the CDR3 is TGTGCCAGCAGCTTGGAGGGAGGGACTGAAGCTTTCTTT.

Only a few counts were recorded for this clone. The chain links TRBV29-1 to TRBJ2-5; 7 nucleotides line up with TRBD2. With 4 bases clipped from V and 8 bases from J, the junction kept 13 bases outside the gene matches. The CDR3 runs 14 residues. Germline V gives CDR1 SQVTM, CDR2 ANQGSEA. CDR3: CSVVRVSSGVTQYF. The DNA for the CDR3 is TGCAGCGTTGTTAGAGTGAGCAGCGGGGTAACCCAGTACTTC.

The table lists this clone with many counts. The chain employs TRBV2 and TRBJ2-2, with 8 bases aligning to TRBD2. The V segment lost 3 bases and the J segment 4 bases; nucleotides outside the gene matches: 10. Per the germline V gene, CDR1 is SNHLY and CDR2 is FYNNEI. The CDR3 spans 17 residues. CDR3 DNA sequence: TGTGCCAGCAGTGAGGCCCGGGGGGGGTCTAGCACCGGGGAGCTGTTTTTT. Amino acids: CASSEARGGSSTGELFF.

In the case of this clone: Other DNA sequences of this sample code for an identical CDR3. The chain has TRBV7-2 and TRBJ1-5; TRBD1 might be the D (5 bases). This CDR3 comprises 13 residues. Deletions cut 4 bases from V and 7 bases from J, with 11 bases between. Germline V gene data show CDR1 as SGHTA and CDR2 as FQGNSA. This CDR3 is CASSWDSGQPQHF. DNA for the CDR3: TGTGCCAGCAGCTGGGACTCGGGCCAGCCCCAGCATTTT.

This chain uses TRBV5-1 with TRBJ2-3; TRBD2 matches 7 bases. This CDR3 is 15 amino acids long. Germline CDR1 and CDR2: SGHRS and YFSETQ. V gave up 4 bases and J gave up 2 bases; unmatched junction bases: 7. The CDR3 is CASSPGLSNTDTQYF. CDR3 DNA: TGCGCCAGCAGCCCGGGACTATCCAACACAGATACGCAGTATTTT.

The V call is TRBV4-3, the J call TRBJ2-3; TRBD2 aligns across 8 bases. CDR3 length: 14 residues. V was clipped by 4 bases and J by 3 bases; unmatched bases: 3. Per the germline V gene, CDR1 is LGHNA and CDR2 is YSLEER. This chain's CDR3 is CASSPGGVTDTQYF. CDR3 in DNA: TGCGCCAGCAGCCCGGGGGGGGTGACAGATACGCAGTATTTT.

The chain has TRBV6-1 and TRBJ2-7; TRBD2 agrees at 8 bases. The CDR3 spans 15 residues. V gave up 7 bases and J gave up 0 bases; unmatched junction bases: 8. Germline-derived CDR1 and CDR2 are MNHNS and SASEGT. The CDR3 nucleotides read TGTGCCAGCACCCCCGGGAGGGGCAGCTCCTACGAGCAGTACTTC. As protein: CASTPGRGSSYEQYF.

The rearrangement uses TRBV28 and TRBJ1-2, with unresolved D. The CDR3 spans 15 residues. Germline V CDR1 and CDR2: MDHEN, SYDVKM. V shed 5 bases and J shed 4 bases, with 17 bases lying between them. CDR3 sequence (DNA): TGTGCCAGCAGTCTCCCCTCTCGGGGTACCTATGGCTACACCTTC. Its protein product is CASSLPSRGTYGYTF.

The chain uses TRBV5-4 and TRBJ1-1, with D unresolved. Trimming cost V 6 bases and J 5 bases, with 14 bases left between them. This CDR3 spans 13 amino acids. Germline-derived CDR1 and CDR2 are SGHNT and YYREEE (reference sequence). This CDR3 is CASTAGWGTEAFF. The CDR3 DNA reads as TGTGCCAGCACCGCGGGCTGGGGAACTGAAGCTTTCTTT. The variable domain in full, completed from reference TRBV5-4 and TRBJ1-1, reads ETGVTQSPTHLIKTRGQQVTLRCSSQSGHNTVSWYQQALGQGPQFIFQYYREEENGRGNFPPRFSGLQFPNYSSELNVNALELDDSALYLCASTAGWGTEAFFGQGTRLTVV.

A few counts support this clone. The genes are TRBV7-2 and TRBJ2-5; 10 positions match TRBD2. Germline assignment: CDR1 SGHTA and CDR2 FQGNSA. This CDR3 has 18 amino acids. V shed 7 bases, J shed 4 bases, and the junction held 18 bases outside the gene matches. CDR3 DNA sequence: TGTGCCAGCATGTCCATCGCCGCTAGCGGGAGAAGTAGAGAGACCCAGTACTTC. Protein sequence: CASMSIAASGRSRETQYF. Together with reference TRBV7-2 and TRBJ2-5, the CDR3 gives the full variable domain: GAGVSQSPSNKVTEKGKDVELRCDPISGHTALYWYRQSLGQGLEFLIYFQGNSAPDKSGLPSDRFSAERTGGSVSTLTIQRTQQEDSAVYLCASMSIAASGRSRETQYFGPGTRLLVL.

The chain couples TRBV5-1 to TRBJ1-5, with a tentative D call TRBD1 (6 bases). The CDR3 length is 14 residues. Germline V lookup: CDR1 SGHRS, CDR2 YFSETQ. The V and J ends lost 4 bases and 5 bases respectively, with 13 bases between them. For the CDR3, the DNA is TGCGCCAGCAGCCCGGAGGGGGGGCATCAGCCCCAGCATTTT. This gives the protein CASSPEGGHQPQHF.

This clone was observed a few times. The J gene is TRBJ1-1, the V gene TRBV5-1; D is possibly TRBD1 (5 bases). V lost 3 bases to trimming and J lost 2 bases, with 5 bases between them. This CDR3 has 12 amino acids. CDR1 is SGHRS and CDR2 is YFSETQ in the germline V gene. In nucleotides, the CDR3 is TGCGCCAGCAGCTGGGGCAACACTGAAGCTTTCTTT. This codes for CASSWGNTEAFF.

This clone occurred a few times. This rearrangement joins TRBV7-2 to TRBJ2-1; 10 bases agree with TRBD1. Germline V CDR1 and CDR2: SGHTA, FQGNSA. The J segment lost 8 bases and the V segment lost 7 bases, leaving 5 bases of the junction unmatched. CDR3 length equals 13 residues. This CDR3 reads CASMGQGRDEQFF. CDR3 nucleotide sequence: TGTGCCAGCATGGGACAGGGGAGGGATGAGCAGTTCTTC. Using reference TRBV7-2 and TRBJ2-1 for the parts outside the CDR3, the full variable domain is GAGVSQSPSNKVTEKGKDVELRCDPISGHTALYWYRQSLGQGLEFLIYFQGNSAPDKSGLPSDRFSAERTGGSVSTLTIQRTQQEDSAVYLCASMGQGRDEQFFGPGTRLTVL.